This TCR beta chain was found in a study of cytomegalovirus exposure and HLA in healthy donors. Overall study: HLA-typed donors were the source of approximately 85 million unique TCRs held in an early data release. Within the Caucasian-associated ancestry cluster were roughly 81% of the approximately 400 genotyped donors.

Primers: 60 Vbeta forward and 13 Jbeta reverse. Repertoires were generated with immunoSEQ multiplex PCR, while TCRdb's copy carries only in-frame clones and drops some. This sample has about 120,000 clones, with 79% found just once. Germline CDR1 LNHNV, CDR2 YYDKDF (reference sequence). The length of the CDR3 is 16 residues. Trimming cost V 1 base and J 6 bases, with 15 bases left between them. The sequence derives from a young man in good health and CMV-seropositive. Specimen: PBMCs. The rearrangement links TRBV15 to TRBJ2-2, with a weak D call TRBD2 (6 bases). This CDR3 is CATSRGPAGTAGELFF. The CDR3 DNA reads as TGTGCCACCAGCAGAGGTCCCGCGGGGACGGCCGGGGAGCTGTTTTTT.